The next 7 T cell receptor beta chains were all read from a single sample in a study of patients and donors after allogeneic stem cell transplantation (dated by TCRdb to about 2020). Library preparation used RT-PCR. The sequencing machine was a NextSeq 550. TCRdb reprocessing: public reads trimmed at Q25 with fastp, clones called with MiXCR, in-frame beta chains kept. Rows with one shared CDR3 protein collapse into an entry with the most common genes and DNA. For this sample there are some 880,000 distinct CDR3 sequences; around 17% appear just once. In total, the top ten clones hold 6% of the sample. Sequencing input: blood, either unsorted or a sorted T cell fraction (not recorded which). The receptors derive from a human donor who was either an allogeneic HSCT recipient or a stem cell or donor lymphocyte infusion donor (not recorded which). It is not recorded whose cells these are; they may come from a transplant donor.

V gene TRBV5-6 combines with J gene TRBJ1-2; 11 nucleotides match TRBD1. V lost 4 bases to trimming and J lost 8 bases; unmatched junction nucleotides: 7. This CDR3 is 14 amino acids long. Germline V gives CDR1 SGHDT, CDR2 YYEEEE. Here the CDR3 DNA reads TGTGCCAGCAGCGGCACGGGACAGGGGGAAGGCTACACCTTC. It translates to CASSGTGQGEGYTF. The full variable domain, completed using reference TRBV5-6 and TRBJ1-2, is DAGVTQSPTHLIKTRGQQVTLRCSPKSGHDTVSWYQQALGQGPQFIFQYYEEEERQRGNFPDRFSGHQFPNYSSELNVNALLLGDSALYLCASSGTGQGEGYTFGSGTRLTVV.

The chain employs TRBV5-1 and TRBJ1-5; D call uncertain. Germline CDR1 SGHRS, CDR2 YFSETQ. V gave up 7 bases and J gave up 4 bases, with 12 bases separating them. CDR3 length: 13 amino acids. Here the CDR3 DNA reads TGCGCCAGCGCTACTCGGGAAAATCAGCCCCAGCATTTT. As protein: CASATRENQPQHF.

This clonotype was recorded a few times. V usage is TRBV12-3 or TRBV12-4 and J usage is TRBJ1-5; TRBD1 agrees at 8 bases. V was pared by 5 bases and J by 2 bases, with 8 bases of the junction left unmatched. The CDR3 contains 16 residues. Here the CDR3 DNA reads TGTGCCAGCAGTCCAAGGACAGGGAACGGCAATCAGCCCCAGCATTTT. Translation gives CASSPRTGNGNQPQHF.

The gene calls are TRBV29-1 and TRBJ2-1; the D gene is possibly TRBD1 (5 bases). CDR1 SQVTM and CDR2 ANQGSEA come from the germline V gene. V lost 2 bases and J 2 bases, leaving 10 bases between the germline ends. CDR3 size: 14 residues. The CDR3 coding sequence is TGCAGCGTTGAAAACAGGACCACCTACAATGAGCAGTTCTTC. Protein product: CSVENRTTYNEQFF.

The chain recombines TRBV4-2 with TRBJ2-1, with TRBD2 identical over 9 bases. The ends lost 3 bases at V and 10 bases at J; junction bases unmatched: 13. The CDR3 is made up of 16 amino acids. Germline assignment: CDR1 LGHNA and CDR2 YNFKEQ. The CDR3 DNA sequence: TGTGCCAGCAGCCAGACGGGACTAGCCCGAGTGGACGAGCAGTTCTTC. The encoded protein is CASSQTGLARVDEQFF.

The sample holds a few counts of this clonotype. Germline is not matched at one junction end, which may reflect a read error. The CDR3 DNA reads as TGTACCAGTAGCAAACTAGCGGGAGGGCCGGCGAACACCGGGGAGCTGTTTTTT. It encodes CTSSKLAGGPANTGELFF. The chain combines TRBV19 with TRBJ2-2; 13 bases align to TRBD2. Germline-derived CDR1 and CDR2 are LNHDA and SQIVND (reference sequence). CDR3 length: 18 residues.

V and J are TRBV6-5 and TRBJ1-1; a possible D gene is TRBD1 (6 bases). CDR1 MNHEY and CDR2 SVGAGI come from the germline V gene. The V end lost 0 bases, the J end lost 6 bases, and 14 bases lay between the germline ends. This CDR3 comprises 15 residues. The CDR3 DNA is TGTGCCAGCAGTTACTCTACTACAGGGACCCCTGAAGCTTTCTTT. Its translation is CASSYSTTGTPEAFF.